This entry concerns a single T cell receptor (beta chain). The CDR3 extends over 13 amino acids. Per the germline V gene, CDR1 is SGHRS and CDR2 is YFSETQ. The V and J ends lost 8 bases and 5 bases, in that order; junction bases with no gene match: 6. It was with a sample-barcoded 5' primer and a J-beta primer mix that a second PCR of about 7 to 12 cycles was run. TCRdb reprocessed the 5' RACE reads via MiXCR and lists one record per CDR3 protein. The table shows around 800,000 distinct CDR3 sequences, with about 47% occurring only once. The data were obtained in a study of blood T cells in healthy people across ages. PBMCs, at least 7 million per sample, were isolated.

This chain connects TRBV5-1 to TRBJ2-1; 8 bases are a match to TRBD1. The receptor comes from a man at least 80 years old in good health. Sequenced: blood. The CDR3 bases are TGCGCCAGGCCGGGACAGGCAGACAATGAGCAGTTCTTC. Encoded protein: CARPGQADNEQFF.